This T cell receptor (beta chain) was retrieved from a study of blood T cell repertoires in COVID-19. Participant age was roughly 18 to 90 years, and participants resided in about 25 US areas. People in the exposed group encountered a COVID-19 case within 2 weeks before entering the study. How the authors handled the data: Amplification from reference gene primers served as the basis for estimated nucleated cell counts. The data were produced by immunoSEQ multiplex PCR, yet TCRdb's version contains in-frame clones alone and is incomplete. Clonal size and the V and J genes are those of that table, whereas D and trimming came from the DNA. This table holds over 250,000 clones, around 80% found once. What was sequenced was PBMCs or T cells enriched from blood (not recorded which). This TCR was sampled from a man aged 35-49 years who had been exposed to COVID-19.

CDR3 in DNA: TGTGCTAGTGGTTTGACTAGCGGAGGGCGGATTGCGGGCACAGATACGCAGTATTTT. The encoded protein is CASGLTSGGRIAGTDTQYF. J is TRBJ2-3 and V is TRBV12-5; 8 bases match TRBD2. V trimming: 2 bases; J trimming: 1 base; junction bases outside the gene matches: 14. CDR3 size: 19 residues. Germline CDR1 reads LGHNT; CDR2 reads FRNRAP.